A single sample is the source of the 9 T cell receptor beta chains below, sequenced in a study of blood T cell repertoires in COVID-19. Generated by immunoSEQ multiplex PCR, the TCRdb table keeps only in-frame clones and is missing some. The sample lists about 75,000 clones, about four fifths occurring once. Sequencing used peripheral blood. Receptors were obtained from a woman of 80 years or more with active or convalescent COVID-19.

The rearrangement links TRBV7-2 to TRBJ2-5; tentatively, D is TRBD1 (5 bases). The CDR3 extends over 15 amino acids. V was clipped by 0 bases and J by 5 bases, with 13 bases between them. From germline, CDR1 is SGHTA and CDR2 FQGNSA. DNA for the CDR3: TGTGCCAGCAGCTTAGCGTCAGGGAATGTGGAGACCCAGTACTTC. Amino acid sequence: CASSLASGNVETQYF.

V is TRBV6-5 and J is TRBJ2-2, with D possibly matching TRBD2 (5 bases). Germline CDR1 is MNHEY and CDR2 is SVGAGI. This CDR3 region has 16 residues. Trimming stripped 0 bases from V and 5 bases from J, with 13 bases between. CDR3 nucleotides: TGTGCCAGCAGTTACTCCTCCGGGGTCGGGACCGGGGAGCTGTTTTTT. It translates to CASSYSSGVGTGELFF.

This clone was seen just once. This chain joins TRBV27 and TRBJ2-7; TRBD2 matches 11 bases. The CDR3 covers 16 residues. V was pared by 5 bases and J by 6 bases, with 12 bases of the junction left unmatched. Germline values: CDR1 MNHEY, CDR2 SMNVEV (reference sequence). Here the CDR3 reads CASSTGTSGTGVEQYF. The CDR3 coding sequence is TGTGCCAGCAGTACCGGGACTAGCGGCACCGGTGTCGAGCAGTACTTC.

DNA of the CDR3: TGTGCCAGCAGACCCCAGGGGGAAGGTGAAAAACTGTTTTTT. Translating gives CASRPQGEGEKLFF. This rearrangement joins TRBV6-5 to TRBJ1-4; the match to TRBD1 covers 7 bases. V gave up 6 bases and J gave up 7 bases; unmatched junction bases: 8. Germline CDR1 MNHEY, CDR2 SVGAGI. The CDR3 has 14 amino acids.

In this sample, this clone turned up once. V usage is TRBV11-2 and J usage is TRBJ1-5, with a possible D match to TRBD1 (6 bases). The germline V gene has CDR1 SGHAT and CDR2 FQNNGV. The V gene lost 5 bases and the J gene lost 7 bases, with 18 bases spanning the gap. This CDR3 is built from 15 residues. The CDR3 sequence is CASSQAGGRRQPQHF. For the CDR3, the DNA is TGTGCCAGCAGCCAGGCGGGGGGCCGTAGGCAGCCCCAGCATTTT.

The chain carries TRBV6-2 or TRBV6-3 and TRBJ2-2, with 10 bases identical to TRBD2. Trimming removed 0 bases from V and 2 bases from J; junction bases left unmatched: 3. CDR3 length: 17 residues. Looked up from germline, CDR1 is MNHEY and CDR2 is SVGEGT. The CDR3 DNA reads TGTGCCAGCAGTTACTCGAAACTAGCGGGAAACACCGGGGAGCTGTTTTTT. Its translation is CASSYSKLAGNTGELFF.

The chain joins TRBV7-2 to TRBJ2-7, with 8 bases matching TRBD2. This CDR3 has 14 residues. V was clipped by 5 bases and J by 1 base; unmatched bases: 4. From germline, CDR1 is SGHTA and CDR2 FQGNSA. CDR3 DNA sequence: TGTGCCAGCAGCCAAGGACTAGCATCCTACGAGCAGTACTTC. Amino acids: CASSQGLASYEQYF.

V and J are TRBV28 and TRBJ2-7; TRBD2 agrees at 7 bases. This CDR3 is 14 amino acids long. V dropped 5 bases and J dropped 2; count of bases not matched to a gene: 6. Germline V gives CDR1 MDHEN, CDR2 SYDVKM. Written as DNA, the CDR3 is TGTGCCAGCAGTGCCCGCGGGAGACCCTACGAGCAGTACTTC. Protein product: CASSARGRPYEQYF.

The chain is built from TRBV5-4 and TRBJ1-5; maybe TRBD1 (6 bases). V was clipped by 4 bases and J by 15 bases, with 17 bases between them. Germline CDR1 SGHNT, CDR2 YYREEE (reference sequence). The CDR3 runs 12 residues. The CDR3 DNA sequence: TGTGCCAGCAGCCGCGATGGGCAGGGGAGGCATTTT. Translating gives CASSRDGQGRHF.